The 7 T cell receptor beta chains presented below share a single source sample, sequenced in a study of blood T cell repertoires in COVID-19. Sequenced by immunoSEQ multiplex PCR; TCRdb stores in-frame clones only, minus some. The table shows about 140,000 clones, with 84% occurring only once. What was sequenced was peripheral blood. These receptor sequences come from a human donor in a cohort sampled during active COVID-19.

This chain links TRBV7-2 with TRBJ2-3; D is perhaps TRBD2 (5 bases). The germline CDR1 and CDR2 sequences are SGHTA and FQGNSA. The V end was cut by 7 bases, the J end by 3 bases, with 11 bases between. This CDR3 is 13 amino acids long. The CDR3 DNA reads TGTGCCAGCACCTTCCCGGGGACAGATACGCAGTATTTT. Its protein product is CASTFPGTDTQYF.

The rearrangement links TRBV6-5 to TRBJ1-5; D gene unclear. Trimming took 0 bases from V and 5 from J, leaving 5 bases between them. Germline V gives CDR1 MNHEY, CDR2 SVGAGI. The CDR3 spans 13 residues. CDR3 nucleotide sequence: TGTGCCAGCAGTTACTCGAGGGATCAGCCCCAGCATTTT. Protein: CASSYSRDQPQHF.

The CDR3 nucleotides read TGTGCCAGCAGCCAACCCGGGGGAAGGCCTGAGACCCAGTACTTC. This translates into CASSQPGGRPETQYF. The chain combines TRBV6-2 or TRBV6-3 with TRBJ2-5; D may be TRBD2 (6 bases). Germline V CDR1 and CDR2: MNHEY, SVGEGT. The CDR3 is made up of 15 amino acids. The ends were cut back, 6 bases at V and 5 bases at J, with 19 bases in the middle.

The rearrangement joins TRBV5-6 to TRBJ1-1, with 8 bases aligning to TRBD1. CDR3 size: 15 residues. The germline gives CDR1 SGHDT, CDR2 YYEEEE. With 1 base clipped from V and 4 bases from J, the junction kept 6 bases outside the gene matches. The DNA for the CDR3 is TGTGCCAGCAGCTTGCTCGGACAGGGCACCACTGAAGCTTTCTTT. It is translated as CASSLLGQGTTEAFF.

V is TRBV7-2 and J is TRBJ2-5, with 7 bases matching TRBD1. CDR3 size: 14 residues. The V segment lost 6 bases and the J segment 1 base; nucleotides outside the gene matches: 5. The germline gives CDR1 SGHTA, CDR2 FQGNSA. CDR3 coding DNA: TGTGCCAGCAGTCCCGGGACAGCCCAAGAGACCCAGTACTTC. This codes for CASSPGTAQETQYF.

V and J are TRBV7-2 and TRBJ2-5, with 9 positions matching TRBD2. Germline values: CDR1 SGHTA, CDR2 FQGNSA. V lost 3 bases, J lost 9 bases, and 11 bases stayed unmatched. The CDR3 is made up of 15 amino acids. CDR3 amino acids: CASSLERGVVGPQYF. DNA of the CDR3: TGTGCCAGCAGCTTGGAGCGGGGGGTGGTGGGGCCCCAGTACTTC.

The rearrangement uses TRBV4-1 and TRBJ1-4, with a tentative D call TRBD1 (6 bases). Trimming removed 0 bases at V and 2 bases at J, with 7 bases between. This CDR3 has 15 amino acids. Germline V lookup: CDR1 MGHRA, CDR2 YSYEKL. DNA of the CDR3: TGCGCCAGCAGCCAAGAGAGGGGGACTAATGAAAAACTGTTTTTT. Its protein is CASSQERGTNEKLFF.